The 5 T cell receptor beta chains given below trace back to one sample, sequenced in a study of T cells after posttransplantation cyclophosphamide. Using immunoSEQ multiplex PCR, the repertoire was profiled, and TCRdb retains in-frame clones only, with some absent. There are approximately 35,000 clones in the sample, none observed a single time. The sample comprised PBMCs. The receptors stem from a girl aged 5 to 17 in good health, CMV-negative, and a related stem cell transplant donor.

This clone occurred many times. The V call is TRBV18, the J call TRBJ1-2; TRBD1 might be the D (5 bases). Germline lookup yields CDR1 KGHSH and CDR2 LQKENI. The CDR3 spans 14 residues. V was cut by 0 bases and J by 8 bases, with 13 bases left in between. The CDR3 here is CASSPPFWGHGYTF. The DNA for the CDR3 is TGTGCCAGCTCACCACCCTTTTGGGGCCACGGCTACACCTTC.

In its sample, this clone was seen a few times. This chain uses TRBV30 with TRBJ1-6, with TRBD1 matching over 7 bases. The V segment lost 2 bases and the J segment 7 bases; nucleotides outside the gene matches: 5. The CDR3 consists of 14 residues. Germline-derived CDR1 and CDR2 are GTSNPN and SVGIG (reference sequence). CDR3 amino acids: CAWSNRGGNSPLHF. For the CDR3, the DNA is TGTGCCTGGAGTAACAGGGGAGGAAATTCACCCCTCCACTTT.

V and J are TRBV7-7 and TRBJ2-5; 7 bases align to TRBD1. CDR3 length: 14 amino acids. J lost 7 bases, V lost 0 bases, and 5 bases had no gene match. Per the germline V gene, CDR1 is SSHAT and CDR2 is FNYEAQ (reference sequence). The CDR3 sequence is CASSLARGPGTQYF. CDR3 DNA sequence: TGTGCCAGCAGCTTAGCTAGGGGGCCGGGGACCCAGTACTTC. The complete variable domain, with remaining parts taken from reference TRBV7-7 and TRBJ2-5, reads GAGVSQSPRYKVTKRGQDVTLRCDPISSHATLYWYQQALGQGPEFLTYFNYEAQPDKSGLPSDRFSAERPEGSISTLTIQRTEQRDSAMYRCASSLARGPGTQYFGPGTRLLVL.

The table lists this clone with a few counts. The CDR3 protein is CASRGRKTGSSYNEQFF. The CDR3 bases are TGTGCCAGCAGAGGAAGGAAGACAGGGAGCTCCTACAATGAGCAGTTCTTC. The chain couples TRBV27 to TRBJ2-1; TRBD1 matches at 7 bases. Looked up from germline, CDR1 is MNHEY and CDR2 is SMNVEV (reference sequence). The J segment lost 0 bases and the V segment lost 6 bases, leaving 11 bases of the junction unmatched. This CDR3 spans 17 amino acids.

Ten or more counts support this clone. The V and J genes are TRBV19 and TRBJ1-5; the D gene is possibly TRBD1 (6 bases). The CDR3 is 13 amino acids. Germline V gene lookup returns CDR1 LNHDA and CDR2 SQIVND (reference sequence). Trimming cost V 8 bases and J 3 bases, with 11 bases left between them. The CDR3, as DNA: TGTGCCAGTCTGGACAGCGCCAATCAGCCCCAGCATTTT. Protein product: CASLDSANQPQHF.